The 21 T cell receptor beta chains given below trace back to one sample, sequenced in a study of a mutant IDH1 vaccine in newly diagnosed glioma (dated by TCRdb to the early 2020s). The time point label, read with the paper, signifies: week 47, end of study. Every vaccine dose consisted of 300 ug of a 20-mer mutant IDH1 peptide in Montanide, administered subcutaneously together with topical imiquimod. Their target antigens are unknown. Library preparation used the immunoSEQ multiplex PCR assay. In TCRdb, the immuneACCESS table is reduced to in-frame sequences with V and J assigned. These tables do not hold every clone; where another copy was compared, an unresolved V gene accounts for under half, and the others remain unexplained. For this sample the table gives tens of thousands of clones, of which less than 70% were detected only once. 4.8% of the sample is held by the ten biggest clonotypes. This specimen consisted of peripheral blood mononuclear cells (PBMCs), obtained from a glioma patient whose treatment included an IDH1 peptide vaccine. All receptors derive from a man in his forties or fifties with glioma. Some clones in this sample may be carry-over from other donors' samples.

The chain couples TRBV27 to TRBJ2-5, with 10 nucleotides matching TRBD1. Germline assignment: CDR1 MNHEY and CDR2 SMNVEV (reference sequence). The CDR3 sequence is 13 residues long. V lost 10 bases, J lost 5 bases, and 7 bases stayed unmatched. Written as DNA, the CDR3 is TGTGCCACCGAGACAGGGGGCGGGGAGACCCAGTACTTC. The encoded protein is CATETGGGETQYF.

This clone was counted between two and nine times. The gene calls are TRBV18 and TRBJ1-2; D not certain. Germline V gives CDR1 KGHSH, CDR2 LQKENI. V was cut by 2 bases and J by 0 bases, with 7 bases left in between. The CDR3 extends over 14 amino acids. Written as DNA, the CDR3 is TGTGCCAGCTCACCAATTGTTACTAACTATGGCTACACCTTC. Its protein product is CASSPIVTNYGYTF.

The gene calls are TRBV7-9 and TRBJ2-7; 7 nucleotides match TRBD1. This CDR3 has 15 residues. V was clipped by 3 bases and J by 3 bases; unmatched bases: 8. The germline CDR1 and CDR2 sequences are SEHNR and FQNEAQ (reference sequence). The CDR3 DNA is TGTGCCAGCAGCTTGGATAAGGGGGCGGTCTACGAGCAGTACTTC. This sequence encodes CASSLDKGAVYEQYF.

The chain joins TRBV7-9 to TRBJ2-7; D possibly corresponds to TRBD2 (6 bases). The CDR3 contains 15 residues. Germline V gives CDR1 SEHNR, CDR2 FQNEAQ (reference sequence). V was cut by 4 bases and J by 3 bases, with 16 bases left in between. This chain's CDR3 is CASSSDTRGFYEQYF. CDR3 sequence (DNA): TGTGCCAGCAGCTCTGACACCCGGGGGTTCTACGAGCAGTACTTC.

CDR3 in DNA: TGCGCCAGCAGCTTGGCTCTAGCCGTGACAGATACGCAGTATTTT. It encodes CASSLALAVTDTQYF. The gene calls are TRBV5-1 and TRBJ2-3; a weak D match, TRBD2 (5 bases). The ends were cut back, 0 bases at V and 3 bases at J, with 11 bases in the middle. This CDR3 spans 15 amino acids. CDR1 and CDR2 (germline): SGHRS, YFSETQ.

The chain is built from TRBV10-3 and TRBJ1-5; 8 bases line up with TRBD1. The V and J ends lost 8 bases and 0 bases, in that order; junction bases with no gene match: 6. Germline V gene data show CDR1 as ENHRY and CDR2 as SYGVKD. The CDR3 loop spans 15 amino acids. The CDR3 here is CAIGQGAYSNQPQHF. The CDR3 coding sequence is TGTGCCATCGGTCAGGGGGCGTATAGCAATCAGCCCCAGCATTTT.

V is TRBV11-3 and J is TRBJ2-1; D is unclear. There are 12 residues in the CDR3. Germline V gives CDR1 SGHNT, CDR2 YENEEA. The V end was cut by 5 bases, the J end by 13 bases, with 15 bases between. Written as DNA, the CDR3 is TGTGCCAGCAGCGCCACTGGTAGGCAACAGTTCTTC. Amino acid sequence: CASSATGRQQFF.

This rearrangement joins TRBV6-1 to TRBJ1-5; TRBD1 matches at 10 bases. This CDR3 is 14 amino acids long. The germline CDR1 and CDR2 sequences are MNHNS and SASEGT. With V trimmed by 4 bases and J by 4 bases, 1 base remained unmatched. The CDR3 sequence is CASSGGQGNQPQHF. CDR3 DNA: TGTGCCAGCAGTGGGGGACAGGGGAATCAGCCCCAGCATTTT.

This clone appeared a few times. This chain's CDR3 is CASTSPPGQGSYEQYF. The CDR3 coding sequence is TGTGCCAGCACCTCCCCCCCGGGACAGGGGTCTTACGAGCAGTACTTC. The chain has TRBV28 and TRBJ2-7, with 10 bases lining up with TRBD1. V gave up 7 bases and J gave up 4 bases; unmatched junction bases: 13. From germline, CDR1 is MDHEN and CDR2 SYDVKM. CDR3 size: 16 residues.

This chain links TRBV5-6 with TRBJ1-4; no reliable D call. V was clipped by 0 bases and J by 10 bases, with 13 bases between them. The CDR3 consists of 14 residues. Germline CDR1 reads SGHDT; CDR2 reads YYEEEE. The DNA of the CDR3 is TGTGCCAGCAGCTTGGGTGGAATGCCTGGAAAACTGTTTTTT. It codes for CASSLGGMPGKLFF. Drawing the rest from reference TRBV5-6 and TRBJ1-4, the complete variable domain is DAGVTQSPTHLIKTRGQQVTLRCSPKSGHDTVSWYQQALGQGPQFIFQYYEEEERQRGNFPDRFSGHQFPNYSSELNVNALLLGDSALYLCASSLGGMPGKLFFGSGTQLSVL.

V usage is TRBV4-1 and J usage is TRBJ1-3; D may be TRBD1 (5 bases). The CDR3 runs to 15 residues. The V gene's germline CDR1 is MGHRA and CDR2 YSYEKL. V dropped 4 bases and J dropped 2 bases, with 12 bases sitting between them. Here the CDR3 reads CASSPGSGPGNTIYF. The CDR3 DNA reads as TGCGCCAGCAGCCCCGGATCGGGGCCTGGAAACACCATATATTTT.

This clone was detected a few times. The CDR3 nucleotides read TGTGCCAGCTCACCACTGGACGGGACAGGGTCTCTCGAGCAGTACTTC. It is translated as CASSPLDGTGSLEQYF. The rearrangement joins TRBV18 to TRBJ2-7, with 9 bases matching TRBD1. The germline CDR1 and CDR2 sequences are KGHSH and LQKENI. The junction had 10 bases not matched to a gene; V was cut back by 1 base and J by 6 bases. This CDR3 spans 16 amino acids.

CDR3 in DNA: TGTGCCAGCAGTTACCCCGGGGGGGCCAATGAGCAGTTCTTC. Its protein is CASSYPGGANEQFF. The chain joins TRBV6-6 to TRBJ2-1, with 8 bases fitting TRBD2. Looked up from germline, CDR1 is MNHNY and CDR2 is SVGAGI (reference sequence). Trimming at V came to 2 bases and at J to 6 bases, leaving 3 bases not matched to a gene. The CDR3 sequence is 14 residues long.

This clone was seen a few times. The chain combines TRBV9 with TRBJ2-1; 9 positions match TRBD2. This CDR3 spans 15 amino acids. Germline V gene data show CDR1 as SGDLS and CDR2 as YYNGEE. Losses at the gene ends were 1 base for V and 5 bases for J; bases not matched to a gene: 4. For the CDR3, the DNA is TGTGCCAGCAGCGTACTCGCGGGGGGGGACAATGAGCAGTTCTTC. Residues: CASSVLAGGDNEQFF. Full variable domain (rest looked up from reference TRBV9 and TRBJ2-1): DSGVTQTPKHLITATGQRVTLRCSPRSGDLSVYWYQQSLDQGLQFLIQYYNGEERAKGNILERFSAQQFPDLHSELNLSSLELGDSALYFCASSVLAGGDNEQFFGPGTRLTVL.

The chain has TRBV9 and TRBJ1-2, with a weak D call TRBD1 (6 bases). This CDR3 comprises 14 residues. V was cut by 8 bases and J by 6 bases, with 20 bases left in between. Germline values: CDR1 SGDLS, CDR2 YYNGEE. CDR3 DNA: TGTGCCAGTCGGATGGGGGGGCTGGAGGATGGCTACACCTTC. Protein sequence: CASRMGGLEDGYTF. Based on the CDR3 plus reference TRBV9 and TRBJ1-2, the full variable domain is DSGVTQTPKHLITATGQRVTLRCSPRSGDLSVYWYQQSLDQGLQFLIQYYNGEERAKGNILERFSAQQFPDLHSELNLSSLELGDSALYFCASRMGGLEDGYTFGSGTRLTVV.

The chain has TRBV19 and TRBJ1-5; 7 positions agree with TRBD1. CDR1 is LNHDA and CDR2 is SQIVND in the germline V gene (reference sequence). After removal of 1 base from V and 2 bases from J, the junction contained 5 bases not matched to a gene. This CDR3 is 16 amino acids long. The CDR3 protein is CASSIGWGQRNQPQHF. As DNA, the CDR3 is TGTGCCAGTAGTATAGGGTGGGGACAGCGCAATCAGCCCCAGCATTTT.

The count of this clone is one. The chain combines TRBV19 with TRBJ2-1; D possibly corresponds to TRBD2 (7 bases). Trimming took off 8 bases at V and 5 bases at J, with 13 bases between the two ends. Germline CDR1 and CDR2: LNHDA and SQIVND (reference sequence). There are 13 residues in the CDR3. The CDR3 spells CASQRGDNNEQFF. CDR3 DNA sequence: TGTGCCAGTCAACGGGGGGACAACAATGAGCAGTTCTTC.

The CDR3 sequence is CASMARSVRNQPQHF. The CDR3 DNA reads as TGTGCCAGCATGGCCAGGTCGGTACGCAATCAGCCCCAGCATTTT. V is TRBV2 and J is TRBJ1-5; D call uncertain. V shed 7 bases and J shed 2 bases, with 15 bases lying between them. Germline CDR1 is SNHLY and CDR2 is FYNNEI. The CDR3 runs 15 residues.

The chain links TRBV21-1 to TRBJ2-7; TRBD1 reflects the table's D call only, with no check against the DNA. TRBV21-1 constitutes a pseudogene. This CDR3 contains 17 residues. The CDR3 region has the DNA TGTGCCAGCAGCTCACATCCTCCGGGACAGGGTGTGAACGAGCAGTACTTC. This encodes CASSSHPPGQGVNEQYF.

This clone came up once. CDR3 sequence: CASSEIQGDNEQYF. CDR3 coding DNA: TGTGCCAGCAGTGAGATACAGGGGGACAACGAGCAGTACTTC. The rearrangement joins TRBV6-1 to TRBJ2-7; 8 nucleotides match TRBD1. V gave up 3 bases and J gave up 5 bases; unmatched junction bases: 6. This CDR3 region has 14 residues. Germline lookup yields CDR1 MNHNS and CDR2 SASEGT.

As DNA, the CDR3 is TGTGCCAGCATGATATACAGGACTTCGAACACTGAAGCTTTCTTT. This encodes CASMIYRTSNTEAFF. The chain couples TRBV6-5 to TRBJ1-1; D is possibly TRBD1 (5 bases). Germline-derived CDR1 and CDR2 are MNHEY and SVGAGI. This CDR3 is 15 amino acids long. The V and J ends lost 7 bases and 1 base respectively, with 16 bases between them.